The 22 T cell receptor beta chains in this list originate from one sample, sequenced in a study of blood T cells in healthy people across ages. A second PCR, run for about 7 to 12 cycles, used a sample-barcoded 5' primer plus a J-beta primer mix. From the 5' RACE reads, TCRdb called clonotypes with MiXCR, one entry per CDR3 protein. This table holds 2 million or so distinct CDR3 sequences, roughly 49% found once. The sequenced sample consisted of blood. Receptors were obtained from a middle-aged woman in good health.

The chain employs TRBV28 and TRBJ2-7; TRBD1 matches 8 bases. The CDR3 is 12 amino acids. Germline V gene sequence: CDR1 MDHEN, CDR2 SYDVKM. With V trimmed by 5 bases and J by 12 bases, 9 bases remained unmatched. The DNA of the CDR3 is TGTGCCAGCAGTCTACCGGGACAGGTTTGGTACTTC. Amino acids: CASSLPGQVWYF.

The rearrangement links TRBV20-1 to TRBJ2-5; 7 bases are shared with TRBD2. Germline CDR1 DFQATT, CDR2 SNEGSKA (reference sequence). The trim removed 6 bases at V and 3 bases at J, leaving 10 bases unmatched. CDR3 length: 14 residues. The CDR3 sequence: CSASGRGKKETQYF. CDR3 sequence (DNA): TGCAGTGCGAGTGGGCGGGGGAAGAAAGAGACCCAGTACTTC.

Here the CDR3 DNA reads TGTGCCAGCAGCCAACTAGCGGGGAAAGTCGATGAGCAGTTCTTC. Translating gives CASSQLAGKVDEQFF. V is TRBV7-2 and J is TRBJ2-1; 10 nucleotides line up with TRBD2. The CDR3 is 15 amino acids. Germline lookup yields CDR1 SGHTA and CDR2 FQGNSA. V lost 5 bases to trimming and J lost 8 bases; unmatched junction nucleotides: 9.

This clonotype occurred a few times. The V call is TRBV20-1, the J call TRBJ2-5; 10 bases map to TRBD2. Germline CDR1 and CDR2: DFQATT and SNEGSKA (reference sequence). The CDR3 contains 15 residues. The V segment lost 5 bases and the J segment 4 bases; nucleotides outside the gene matches: 10. CDR3 sequence reads: CSAPTAGGPSETQYF. In DNA form, the CDR3 reads TGCAGTGCTCCAACAGCGGGGGGGCCTTCAGAGACCCAGTACTTC.

This clonotype was seen a single time. The CDR3 region is CSVELDSSYEQYF. The CDR3 bases are TGCAGCGTTGAATTGGACAGTTCCTACGAGCAGTACTTC. The rearrangement links TRBV29-1 to TRBJ2-7; maybe TRBD1 (6 bases). The V end lost 2 bases, the J end lost 1 base, and 9 bases lay between the germline ends. CDR3 length equals 13 residues. Germline assignment: CDR1 SQVTM and CDR2 ANQGSEA.

The chain uses TRBV28 and TRBJ1-1, with TRBD1 matching over 7 bases. J lost 4 bases, V lost 6 bases, and 8 bases had no gene match. The CDR3 contains 14 residues. Germline CDR1 and CDR2: MDHEN and SYDVKM. The CDR3 sequence is CASRSTGSVTEAFF. CDR3 nucleotides: TGTGCCAGCAGGTCGACAGGGTCCGTCACTGAAGCTTTCTTT.

As concerns this clonotype: This clone may be a read error of a much larger clone one base away. CDR3 bases: TGTGCCAGCAGTTTGGCAGGGGTTTTGAATGTGCAGTTCTTC. Translating it yields CASSLAGVLNVQFF. V usage is TRBV28 and J usage is TRBJ2-1; D is perhaps TRBD1 (6 bases). This CDR3 region has 14 residues. Germline assignment: CDR1 MDHEN and CDR2 SYDVKM.

This clonotype was seen a few times. This sequence joins TRBV20-1 and TRBJ2-3, with 7 positions matching TRBD2. The trim removed 6 bases at V and 2 bases at J, leaving 14 bases unmatched. The germline gives CDR1 DFQATT, CDR2 SNEGSKA (reference sequence). CDR3 size: 16 residues. Here the CDR3 reads CSATQSSGTYTDTQYF. CDR3 sequence (DNA): TGCAGTGCCACCCAATCCAGCGGGACCTACACAGATACGCAGTATTTT.

The rearrangement links TRBV5-1 to TRBJ1-1; 8 nucleotides line up with TRBD1. With 4 bases clipped from V and 4 bases from J, the junction kept 15 bases outside the gene matches. The germline V gene has CDR1 SGHRS and CDR2 YFSETQ. CDR3 length equals 17 residues. Here the CDR3 reads CASSPSWTGWSGTEAFF. CDR3 in DNA: TGCGCCAGCAGCCCCAGCTGGACAGGGTGGTCGGGCACTGAAGCTTTCTTT.

CDR3 nucleotides: TGTGCCAGCAGTTACTCTACGGAAAAAACAGGGACGAACACTGAAGCTTTCTTT. It yields the protein CASSYSTEKTGTNTEAFF. The rearrangement links TRBV6-5 to TRBJ1-1; possible D gene TRBD1, 6 bases. CDR1 and CDR2 (germline): MNHEY, SVGAGI. The CDR3 has 18 residues. Trimming shortened V by 0 bases and J by 1 base, and 18 bases separated the two germline ends.

The rearrangement joins TRBV20-1 to TRBJ2-5; TRBD2 agrees at 12 bases. This CDR3 comprises 14 residues. Germline trimming cut 6 bases from V and 6 bases from J; bases unmatched to any gene: 8. In germline, CDR1 is DFQATT, CDR2 SNEGSKA (reference sequence). Written as DNA, the CDR3 is TGCAGTGCAACCCTAGCGGGGGGGCCTAAGACCCAGTACTTC. Translated: CSATLAGGPKTQYF.

The gene calls are TRBV3-1 and TRBJ1-1; TRBD1 aligns across 11 bases. The CDR3 consists of 16 residues. With V trimmed by 4 bases and J by 0 bases, 4 bases remained unmatched. Germline values: CDR1 LGHDT, CDR2 YNNKEL (reference sequence). The CDR3 bases are TGTGCCAGCAGCCCAGGACAGGGGGCTCTGAACACTGAAGCTTTCTTT. This sequence encodes CASSPGQGALNTEAFF.

The chain joins TRBV6-6 to TRBJ2-7; perhaps TRBD2 as D (6 bases). Germline V gives CDR1 MNHNY, CDR2 SVGAGI (reference sequence). Trimming took 2 bases from V and 4 from J, leaving 12 bases between them. The CDR3 runs to 14 residues. DNA of the CDR3: TGTGCCAGCAGTTACGGGGCAGGGAGGTACGAGCAGTACTTC. This encodes CASSYGAGRYEQYF.

Notes on this clonotype: One end of the junction varies from germline; a read error may be responsible. In DNA form, the CDR3 reads TGCAGTGATAGAGATCCGGGACAGGGGGTCCATTACCAAGAGACCCAGTACTTC. Its protein is CSDRDPGQGVHYQETQYF. The gene calls are TRBV20-1 and TRBJ2-5; the match to TRBD1 covers 11 bases. The CDR3 consists of 18 residues. CDR1 DFQATT and CDR2 SNEGSKA come from the germline V gene (reference sequence).

This clonotype was detected ten times or more. The chain recombines TRBV13 with TRBJ2-7; TRBD2 matches at 11 bases. Germline V gene lookup returns CDR1 PRHDT and CDR2 FYEKMQ (reference sequence). This CDR3 is built from 14 residues. The V segment lost 4 bases and the J segment 4 bases; nucleotides outside the gene matches: 3. CDR3 sequence: CASSWGLAEYEQYF. CDR3 nucleotide sequence: TGTGCCAGCAGCTGGGGACTAGCGGAGTACGAGCAGTACTTC.

The gene calls are TRBV5-6 and TRBJ2-3, with TRBD1 identical over 7 bases. The J segment lost 0 bases and the V segment lost 6 bases, leaving 10 bases of the junction unmatched. Germline V CDR1 and CDR2: SGHDT, YYEEEE. CDR3 size: 16 residues. CDR3 loop: CASTEGQATSTDTQYF. CDR3 sequence (DNA): TGTGCCAGCACCGAAGGACAGGCCACTAGCACAGATACGCAGTATTTT.

The J gene is TRBJ1-1, the V gene TRBV5-1; 7 nucleotides line up with TRBD1. Germline CDR1 reads SGHRS; CDR2 reads YFSETQ. Trimming removed 4 bases from V and 0 bases from J; junction bases left unmatched: 6. This CDR3 has 15 amino acids. CDR3 sequence reads: CASSPFGTVNTEAFF. In nucleotides, the CDR3 is TGCGCCAGCAGCCCCTTCGGGACAGTGAACACTGAAGCTTTCTTT.

V is TRBV6-2 or TRBV6-3 and J is TRBJ2-3; 9 positions match TRBD2. The CDR3 has 18 amino acids. Germline-derived CDR1 and CDR2 are MNHEY and SVGEGT. Trimming removed 1 base from V and 2 bases from J; junction bases left unmatched: 10. CDR3 sequence (DNA): TGTGCCAGCAGTTACTTGTCCTCTCTAGCGGGGATCACAGATACGCAGTATTTT. Its protein product is CASSYLSSLAGITDTQYF.

This clonotype turned up a few times. The rearrangement uses TRBV20-1 and TRBJ1-2, with a possible D match to TRBD1 (6 bases). CDR1 and CDR2 (germline): DFQATT, SNEGSKA (reference sequence). The ends were cut back, 0 bases at V and 8 bases at J, with 19 bases in the middle. The CDR3 is 15 residues long. The CDR3 loop is CSARDPPFSGAGYTF. The CDR3, as DNA: TGCAGTGCTAGAGACCCTCCGTTCTCAGGGGCCGGCTACACCTTC.

This chain joins TRBV7-2 and TRBJ2-1; tentative D call: TRBD2 (7 bases). The CDR3 has 17 amino acids. Germline-derived CDR1 and CDR2 are SGHTA and FQGNSA. V lost 3 bases to trimming and J lost 2 bases, with 17 bases between them. The CDR3 here is CASSFFVAGATYNEQFF. The CDR3 coding sequence is TGTGCCAGCAGCTTTTTCGTTGCGGGGGCTACCTACAATGAGCAGTTCTTC.

The chain combines TRBV29-1 with TRBJ2-3, with D perhaps TRBD1 (5 bases). Germline V CDR1 and CDR2: SQVTM, ANQGSEA. The CDR3 consists of 14 residues. Trimming removed 2 bases from V and 6 bases from J, with 15 bases in between. The CDR3 bases are TGCAGCGTTGAAAAGAGGCAGGGATCGGATACGCAGTATTTT. Protein: CSVEKRQGSDTQYF.

Comment on this clonotype: At one boundary the junction diverges from the germline segment, which might be a read error. This chain joins TRBV6-1 and TRBJ1-2; D is ambiguous. CDR3 length: 15 amino acids. CDR1 is MNHNS, CDR2 SASEGT, per germline. For the CDR3, the DNA is TGTGCCAGCAGTGAATTGGGGTCTTTAAACTATGACTACACCTTC. Protein product: CASSELGSLNYDYTF.